This T cell receptor beta chain was documented in a study of blood T cell repertoires in COVID-19. Participants were aged about 18 to 89 years, lived in 20 to 30 US areas, and enrolled virtually. Participant-given clinical history determined each cohort assignment. The study counted Cohort 3 donors as recovered given two negative PCRs, clearance, or symptom resolution. The CDR3 is 14 residues long. Germline trimming cut 4 bases from V and 2 bases from J; bases unmatched to any gene: 2. Germline V CDR1 and CDR2: SGHRS, YFSETQ. The table lists this clone with a count of one. In the original processing: Quantification of nucleated cells was approximated via reference gene primer amplification. Using immunoSEQ multiplex PCR, the repertoire was profiled, and TCRdb retains in-frame clones only, with some absent. V and J calls and clone size are copied from that table; D and trimming were computed from the DNA. This table holds roughly 330,000 clones, about 90% found once.

The sample consisted of PBMCs or T cells enriched from blood (not recorded which). The rearrangement links TRBV5-1 to TRBJ1-4, with 7 nucleotides matching TRBD1. This sequence originates from a woman aged 30 to 39 who had recovered from COVID-19. The CDR3 DNA sequence: TGCGCCAGCAGCCAGACAGGGACTAATGAAAAACTGTTTTTT. This sequence encodes CASSQTGTNEKLFF.